Listed here is a single T cell receptor beta chain. Each CDR3 protein gets one entry in TCRdb, which reprocessed the 5' RACE reads and gives no DNA. The ten most abundant clones cover roughly 2.5% of a sample with around 380,000 distinct CDR3 sequences. The data stem from a study of monozygotic twins with inflammatory bowel disease. Germline V gene lookup returns CDR1 MNHNS and CDR2 SASEGT. This CDR3 contains 15 residues. Sequenced material: blood. The chain employs TRBV6-1 and TRBJ1-2. The clonotype comes from a human donor with ulcerative colitis or Crohn's disease, or a healthy co-twin of an affected twin (not recorded which). CDR3 loop: CASSEVELISYGYTF.